This is a list of T cell receptor beta chains from one sample in a study of T cells after yellow fever vaccination. Each CDR3 protein gets one entry after TCRdb re-called the 5' RACE reads with MiXCR. The table lists a few hundred thousand distinct CDR3 sequences, around 7% of them singletons, with 0.65% to 0.9% in the top ten. This material consisted of CD4+ T cells sorted from PBMCs, taken 15 days after the yellow fever booster vaccination. These receptors all stem from a man aged 25-45 years who received the YFV17D yellow fever vaccine. CDR3s include the opening cysteine and the closing phenylalanine or tryptophan.

v_call: TRBV2
cdr3_aa: CASSVTLTNTGELFF

v_call: TRBV10-3
cdr3_aa: CAITGQGSEQYF

v_call: TRBV5-6
cdr3_aa: CASSLVAGGYNEQFF

v_call: TRBV20-1
cdr3_aa: CSASGRLPVETQYF

v_call: TRBV5-5
cdr3_aa: CASSFTGVRTGELFF

v_call: TRBV29-1
cdr3_aa: CSVENPGQQETQYF

v_call: TRBV12-3/TRBV12-4
cdr3_aa: CASTKITSGTGIHEQYF

v_call: TRBV15
cdr3_aa: CATSSFSGQGYTF

v_call: TRBV15
cdr3_aa: CATSSRHHNYGYTF

v_call: TRBV29-1
cdr3_aa: CSGGRYGTGELFF

v_call: TRBV12-3/TRBV12-4
cdr3_aa: CASSLSGASGGYTF

v_call: TRBV5-1
cdr3_aa: CASRIDTEKQFF

v_call: TRBV27
cdr3_aa: CASSLGAGVQPQHF

v_call: TRBV5-1
cdr3_aa: CASSGFQGYEQYF

v_call: TRBV5-1
cdr3_aa: CASSGASGGRRIYNEQFF